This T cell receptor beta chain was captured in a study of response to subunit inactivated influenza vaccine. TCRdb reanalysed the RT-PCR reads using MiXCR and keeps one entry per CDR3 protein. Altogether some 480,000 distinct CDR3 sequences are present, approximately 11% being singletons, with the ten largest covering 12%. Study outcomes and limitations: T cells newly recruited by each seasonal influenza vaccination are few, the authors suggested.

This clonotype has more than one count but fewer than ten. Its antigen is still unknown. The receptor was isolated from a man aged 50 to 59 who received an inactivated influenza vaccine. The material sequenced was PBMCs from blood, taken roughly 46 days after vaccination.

The CDR3 nucleotides are TGCGCCAGCAGCCAAATTTCCCTGCGGGGGGTCGGCTATGGCTACACCTTC. Translating it yields CASSQISLRGVGYGYTF. The chain couples TRBV4-1 to TRBJ1-2, with D possibly TRBD1 on 5 matching bases. Germline V gives CDR1 MGHRA, CDR2 YSYEKL. CDR3 size: 17 residues. The germline V and J ends were trimmed by 2 bases and 4 bases, with 20 bases remaining between them.